The 27 T cell receptor beta chains below come from one sample, sequenced in a study of T-cell memory formation after mild COVID-19. One entry per CDR3 protein, called by TCRdb with MiXCR from the 5' RACE reads. The profile shows 30,000 to 35,000 distinct CDR3 sequences, around a fifth of them singletons. The sample consisted of PBMCs or a T cell subset sorted from them (not recorded which). The receptors were gathered from an adult who had mild COVID-19 (a few samples of this study predate the infection). Cell type and time point are not known.

This clonotype was observed a handful of times. The chain employs TRBV6-6 and TRBJ1-5, with TRBD1 identical over 7 bases. Losses at the gene ends were 5 bases for V and 6 bases for J; bases not matched to a gene: 7. This CDR3 has 14 amino acids. CDR1 is MNHNY and CDR2 is SVGAGI in the germline V gene (reference sequence). The CDR3 nucleotides read TGTGCCAGCAGTACTGACAGGGTGGGTCAGCCCCAGCATTTT. Translating it yields CASSTDRVGQPQHF.

As for this clonotype: This may stem from a read error, because a much larger clone lies one nucleotide away. The rearrangement uses TRBV5-1 and TRBJ2-5; weak D call: TRBD1 (6 bases). In germline, CDR1 is SGHRS, CDR2 YFSETQ. This CDR3 contains 14 residues. The CDR3 DNA reads as TGCGACAGCAGCTCCTGGACAGACCGGGGGACCCAGTACTTC. This sequence encodes CDSSSWTDRGTQYF.

This clonotype was counted ten times or more. This rearrangement joins TRBV5-6 to TRBJ2-7; D possibly matches TRBD1 or TRBD2 (5 bases each). This CDR3 comprises 11 residues. Germline CDR1 and CDR2: SGHDT and YYEEEE. V was trimmed by 3 bases and J by 7 bases, leaving 8 bases between them. Here the CDR3 DNA reads TGTGCCAGCAGCTGGGACCAGGAGCAGTACTTC. This sequence encodes CASSWDQEQYF.

Ten or more counts support this clonotype. The V gene is TRBV12-3 or TRBV12-4, the J gene TRBJ2-1, with 7 bases lining up with TRBD1. Losses at the gene ends were 4 bases for V and 10 bases for J; bases not matched to a gene: 7. The CDR3 extends over 13 amino acids. CDR3 coding DNA: TGTGCCAGCAGTTCCCTGGGACAGCGAGAGCAGTTCTTC. Protein sequence: CASSSLGQREQFF.

This clonotype has at least ten counts. J is TRBJ2-2 and V is TRBV18; TRBD1 matches 8 bases. This CDR3 has 17 residues. Germline V gene data show CDR1 as KGHSH and CDR2 as LQKENI. Unmatched junction bases numbered 10, after V lost 3 bases and J lost 4 bases. DNA for the CDR3: TGTGCCAGCTCACCTCCTACAGGGGGAAGAGCCACCGGGGAGCTGTTTTTT. As protein: CASSPPTGGRATGELFF.

The rearrangement joins TRBV11-1 to TRBJ2-7, with a possible D match to TRBD2 (5 bases). The germline V and J ends were trimmed by 2 bases and 6 bases, with 11 bases remaining between them. Germline lookup yields CDR1 SGHAT and CDR2 FQDESV (reference sequence). The CDR3 runs to 13 residues. DNA of the CDR3: TGTGCCAGCAGCTTAAGAACCGGGATCGAGCAGTACTTC. It encodes CASSLRTGIEQYF.

The sample holds many counts of this clonotype. This chain joins TRBV7-9 and TRBJ2-2; possible D gene TRBD2, 6 bases. The CDR3 has 15 amino acids. Germline CDR1 SEHNR, CDR2 FQNEAQ (reference sequence). Trimming cost V 0 bases and J 6 bases, with 11 bases left between them. The CDR3 reads CASSLALAGSGELFF. CDR3 nucleotide sequence: TGTGCCAGCAGCTTAGCGCTCGCGGGATCCGGGGAGCTGTTTTTT.

This clonotype was seen at least ten times. The chain combines TRBV29-1 with TRBJ1-4; D gene uncertain. The CDR3 is 13 residues long. The V and J ends lost 5 bases and 0 bases respectively, with 7 bases between them. Germline V gives CDR1 SQVTM, CDR2 ANQGSEA. In DNA, the CDR3 is TGCAGCGTTTGCGACACAACTAATGAAAAACTGTTTTTT. This codes for CSVCDTTNEKLFF. Full variable domain (rest looked up from reference TRBV29-1 and TRBJ1-4): SAVISQKPSRDICQRGTSLTIQCQVDSQVTMMFWYRQQPGQSLTLIATANQGSEATYESGFVIDKFPISRPNLTFSTLTVSNMSPEDSSIYLCSVCDTTNEKLFFGSGTQLSVL.

This clonotype has a count of ten or more. The rearrangement links TRBV25-1 to TRBJ2-2; D call uncertain. The germline V and J ends were trimmed by 4 bases and 3 bases, with 12 bases remaining between them. Germline-derived CDR1 and CDR2 are MGHDK and SYGVNS. This CDR3 spans 15 amino acids. The CDR3 sequence is CASSGSWTDTGELFF. CDR3 DNA: TGTGCCAGCAGTGGATCCTGGACGGACACCGGGGAGCTGTTTTTT.

The chain is built from TRBV10-3 and TRBJ2-1; the D is unclear. The V and J ends lost 3 bases and 7 bases respectively, with 7 bases between them. The CDR3 spans 12 residues. Germline V gene sequence: CDR1 ENHRY, CDR2 SYGVKD. CDR3 nucleotide sequence: TGTGCCATCAGTGATGGCTATAATGAGCAGTTCTTC. This gives the protein CAISDGYNEQFF.

This clonotype was found many times. This chain uses TRBV14 with TRBJ2-1; no firm D call. V was trimmed by 4 bases and J by 3 bases, leaving 10 bases between them. The CDR3 spans 14 residues. CDR1 SGHDN and CDR2 FVKESK come from the germline V gene. The CDR3 nucleotides are TGTGCCAGCAGCCTGGCTAGTCTCTACAATGAGCAGTTCTTC. It specifies CASSLASLYNEQFF.

There are many counts of this clonotype. The rearrangement uses TRBV5-4 and TRBJ2-7; D unresolved. Trimming pared 4 bases from V and 3 bases from J, leaving 20 bases between. CDR1 and CDR2 from the germline V gene are SGHNT and YYREEE (reference sequence). This CDR3 spans 16 amino acids. The CDR3 region is CASSPSSSVDGYEQYF. For the CDR3, the DNA is TGTGCCAGCAGCCCCAGTTCGTCGGTGGACGGCTACGAGCAGTACTTC.

The gene calls are TRBV24-1 and TRBJ1-5; no firm D call. Looked up from germline, CDR1 is KGHDR and CDR2 is SFDVKD. Trimming stripped 6 bases from V and 7 bases from J, with 12 bases between. The length of the CDR3 is 13 residues. CDR3 in DNA: TGTGCCACCAGTTTGGGCGGGTACCAGCCCCAGCATTTT. Protein: CATSLGGYQPQHF.

This sequence joins TRBV6-2 or TRBV6-3 and TRBJ2-7, with D maybe TRBD1 (5 bases). The germline V and J ends were trimmed by 2 bases and 3 bases, with 20 bases remaining between them. This CDR3 is 17 amino acids long. The germline CDR1 and CDR2 sequences are MNHEY and SVGEGT. The CDR3 reads CASSYPTATPYYYEQYF. The CDR3 nucleotides read TGTGCCAGCAGTTACCCGACAGCCACTCCTTACTACTACGAGCAGTACTTC.

This clonotype has ten or more counts. In DNA, the CDR3 is TGTGCCAGCAGCTCTCCAAACACCGGGGAGCTGTTTTTT. Its protein is CASSSPNTGELFF. V and J are TRBV7-2 and TRBJ2-2; D not certain. Per germline, CDR1 SGHTA and CDR2 FQGNSA. CDR3 size: 13 residues. Trimming removed 4 bases at V and 2 bases at J, with 5 bases between.

This clonotype occurred a few times. The V call is TRBV30, the J call TRBJ2-7, with 8 nucleotides matching TRBD2. The J segment lost 4 bases and the V segment lost 3 bases, leaving 11 bases of the junction unmatched. The CDR3 consists of 15 residues. The germline V gene encodes CDR1 GTSNPN and CDR2 SVGIG (reference sequence). The CDR3 nucleotides are TGTGCCTGGAGCCCATCGGGGGGGGGATGGTACGAGCAGTACTTC. Its protein product is CAWSPSGGGWYEQYF.

There are many counts of this clonotype. V usage is TRBV7-9 and J usage is TRBJ2-6; D is uncertain. Deletions cut 1 base from V and 0 bases from J, with 7 bases between. The V gene's germline CDR1 is SEHNR and CDR2 FQNEAQ (reference sequence). The CDR3 runs to 16 residues. The CDR3 region is CASSLGATSGANVLTF. The CDR3 coding sequence is TGTGCCAGCAGCTTAGGAGCCACCTCTGGGGCCAACGTCCTGACTTTC.

The chain couples TRBV2 to TRBJ1-2; TRBD1 is a possible D gene (5 bases). Trimming removed 4 bases from V and 3 bases from J, with 12 bases in between. The CDR3 has 14 residues. CDR1 SNHLY and CDR2 FYNNEI come from the germline V gene. The CDR3 DNA sequence: TGTGCCAGCAGTGGATTGGGGACTGACTATGGCTACACCTTC. As protein: CASSGLGTDYGYTF. Variable domain in full (rest from reference TRBV2 and TRBJ1-2): EPEVTQTPSHQVTQMGQEVILRCVPISNHLYFYWYRQILGQKVEFLVSFYNNEISEKSEIFDDQFSVERPDGSNFTLKIRSTKLEDSAMYFCASSGLGTDYGYTFGSGTRLTVV.

The sample holds many counts of this clonotype. This chain uses TRBV29-1 with TRBJ2-1; a possible D gene is TRBD1 (6 bases). V lost 7 bases and J lost 7, with 14 bases in between. Germline CDR1 is SQVTM and CDR2 is ANQGSEA. The CDR3 runs to 12 residues. Written as DNA, the CDR3 is TGCAGCGACCGGGACACGGGGAATGAGCAGTTCTTC. Translated, it gives CSDRDTGNEQFF.

V usage is TRBV10-3 and J usage is TRBJ2-1; 9 nucleotides line up with TRBD2. V gave up 2 bases and J gave up 7 bases; unmatched junction bases: 12. The CDR3 totals 17 residues. The germline V gene encodes CDR1 ENHRY and CDR2 SYGVKD. The CDR3 is CAISEPDGGGVGNEQFF. In DNA form, the CDR3 reads TGTGCCATCAGTGAGCCGGACGGCGGGGGGGTGGGAAATGAGCAGTTCTTC.

This clonotype was seen ten or more times. The CDR3 DNA reads as TGTGCCAGCAGCTTATTGGCCGGGACTCCCAGAACCGGGGAGCTGTTTTTT. This codes for CASSLLAGTPRTGELFF. The chain joins TRBV7-3 to TRBJ2-2, with a possible D match to TRBD2 (6 bases). Trimming removed 2 bases from V and 5 bases from J, with 18 bases in between. Germline V lookup: CDR1 SGHTA, CDR2 FQGTGA. CDR3 length: 17 residues.

This clonotype came up many times. This chain connects TRBV12-3 or TRBV12-4 to TRBJ1-2; D uncertain. V was clipped by 4 bases and J by 7 bases, with 10 bases between them. CDR3 size: 12 residues. CDR3 in DNA: TGTGCCAGCAGTTCCCCGCAAGGTGGCTACACCTTC. Residues: CASSSPQGGYTF.

The V call is TRBV5-1, the J call TRBJ2-2; D remains unclear. The CDR3 is 13 amino acids. Germline V gene sequence: CDR1 SGHRS, CDR2 YFSETQ. V gave up 5 bases and J gave up 1 base, with 6 bases separating them. Written as DNA, the CDR3 is TGCGCCAGCAGAGCCCGGAACACCGGGGAGCTGTTTTTT. Residues: CASRARNTGELFF.

The CDR3, as DNA: TGTGCCAGCAGTTGGCAGGGCAATCAGCCCCAGCATTTT. Translated, it gives CASSWQGNQPQHF. The genes are TRBV27 and TRBJ1-5, with D unclear. The V end was cut by 4 bases, the J end by 2 bases, with 6 bases between. The germline V gene has CDR1 MNHEY and CDR2 SMNVEV (reference sequence). This CDR3 comprises 13 residues.

This clonotype was counted ten times or more. The chain combines TRBV12-3 or TRBV12-4 with TRBJ1-1; possibly TRBD1 for D (6 bases). V lost 4 bases and J lost 7, with 19 bases in between. CDR3 length: 15 residues. The CDR3 bases are TGTGCCAGCAGTTCCAAACAGGGTGGGTTGGATGAAGCTTTCTTT. Translation gives CASSSKQGGLDEAFF.

At least ten counts were recorded for this clonotype. The V and J genes are TRBV5-1 and TRBJ1-4; D gene uncertain. The CDR3 covers 16 residues. V was trimmed by 0 bases and J by 0 bases, leaving 9 bases between them. Looked up from germline, CDR1 is SGHRS and CDR2 is YFSETQ. The CDR3 reads CASSLGNDPTNEKLFF. The CDR3 coding sequence is TGCGCCAGCAGCTTGGGGAACGATCCAACTAATGAAAAACTGTTTTTT. Combining the CDR3 with reference TRBV5-1 and TRBJ1-4 gives the whole variable domain KAGVTQTPRYLIKTRGQQVTLSCSPISGHRSVSWYQQTPGQGLQFLFEYFSETQRNKGNFPGRFSGRQFSNSRSEMNVSTLELGDSALYLCASSLGNDPTNEKLFFGSGTQLSVL.

The sample holds many counts of this clonotype. The rearrangement links TRBV4-3 to TRBJ2-1; tentatively, D is TRBD1 (6 bases). The germline V gene encodes CDR1 LGHNA and CDR2 YSLEER. Trimming removed 1 base at V and 9 bases at J, with 16 bases between. CDR3 length: 15 amino acids. CDR3 in DNA: TGCGCCAGCAGCCAAGTTCAGGGGTCGCGCGGTGAGCAGTTCTTC. It encodes CASSQVQGSRGEQFF.